A single sample gave rise to the 6 T cell receptor beta chains below, sequenced in a study of cytomegalovirus exposure and HLA in healthy donors. PCR used 60 Vbeta primers and 13 Jbeta primers. Some clones are missing from TCRdb's copy, which holds only in-frame ones; the method was immunoSEQ multiplex PCR. This repertoire includes more than 90,000 clones. Sequencing was carried out using PBMCs. The source of these receptors is a man aged 30 to 45 in good health and CMV-seronegative.

This rearrangement joins TRBV5-1 to TRBJ1-5; unclear D gene. Germline V gene sequence: CDR1 SGHRS, CDR2 YFSETQ. The CDR3 is made up of 16 amino acids. V lost 4 bases and J lost 1, with 15 bases in between. CDR3 sequence reads: CASSLDAGGSNQPQHF. CDR3 coding DNA: TGCGCCAGCAGCCTGGATGCGGGCGGGAGCAATCAGCCCCAGCATTTT.

This chain connects TRBV18 to TRBJ1-2; no clear D. CDR1 KGHSH and CDR2 LQKENI come from the germline V gene. CDR3 length: 14 amino acids. Trimming removed 2 bases at V and 8 bases at J, with 15 bases between. CDR3 protein: CASSPSDFSGGYTF. The CDR3 DNA is TGTGCCAGCTCACCATCGGACTTTTCGGGCGGCTACACCTTC.

The chain employs TRBV7-2 and TRBJ2-5; 14 nucleotides align to TRBD2. CDR3 length equals 16 residues. V was pared by 4 bases and J by 2 bases, with 3 bases of the junction left unmatched. Per germline, CDR1 SGHTA and CDR2 FQGNSA. The CDR3 DNA reads as TGTGCCAGCAGCTCACGGACTAGCGGGGGGCAAGAGACCCAGTACTTC. Its translation is CASSSRTSGGQETQYF.

In DNA form, the CDR3 reads TGTGCTAGTGGTTTGGGGACAGTTTCTGCAGATACGCAGTATTTT. Translating gives CASGLGTVSADTQYF. This chain connects TRBV12-5 to TRBJ2-3; D perhaps matches TRBD1 (6 bases). Germline V gene data show CDR1 as LGHNT and CDR2 as FRNRAP. V was cut by 1 base and J by 4 bases, with 12 bases left in between. The CDR3 totals 15 residues.

The gene calls are TRBV2 and TRBJ2-7, with 13 nucleotides matching TRBD2. Germline CDR1 and CDR2: SNHLY and FYNNEI. V dropped 6 bases and J dropped 4; count of bases not matched to a gene: 3. CDR3 size: 14 residues. The CDR3 is CASRLTSGGYEQYF. The CDR3 region has the DNA TGTGCCAGCAGGCTGACTAGCGGGGGGTACGAGCAGTACTTC.

The rearrangement uses TRBV11-3 and TRBJ2-7; D might be TRBD2 (6 bases). The CDR3 runs 14 residues. The V and J ends lost 1 base and 6 bases respectively, with 13 bases between them. Germline CDR1 is SGHNT and CDR2 is YENEEA. The CDR3 DNA follows: TGTGCCAGCAGCTTAGGGGGCGGGGTCAGCGAGCAGTACTTC. The encoded protein is CASSLGGGVSEQYF.